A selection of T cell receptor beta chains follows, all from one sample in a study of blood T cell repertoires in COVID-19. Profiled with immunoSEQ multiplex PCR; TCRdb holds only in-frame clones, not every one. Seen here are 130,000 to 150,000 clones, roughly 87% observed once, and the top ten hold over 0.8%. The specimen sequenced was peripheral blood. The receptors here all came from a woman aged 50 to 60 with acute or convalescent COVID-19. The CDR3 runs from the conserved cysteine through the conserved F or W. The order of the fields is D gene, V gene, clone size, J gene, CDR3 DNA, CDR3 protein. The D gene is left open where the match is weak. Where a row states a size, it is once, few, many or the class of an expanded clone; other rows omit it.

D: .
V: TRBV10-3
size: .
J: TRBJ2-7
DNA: TGTGCCATCAGTGATCCGACAGGTCCCAAACCCGAGCAGTACTTC
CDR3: CAISDPTGPKPEQYF

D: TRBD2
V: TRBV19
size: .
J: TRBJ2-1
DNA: TGTGCCAGTAGTATAGATGGACTAGCAGCGCAGTTCTTC
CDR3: CASSIDGLAAQFF

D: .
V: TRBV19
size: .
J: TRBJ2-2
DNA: TGTGCCAGTAGTATAGATCGGCAGGTGAACACCGGGGAGCTGTTTTTT
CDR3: CASSIDRQVNTGELFF

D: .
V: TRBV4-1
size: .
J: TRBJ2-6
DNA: TGCGCCAGCAGCGGCGGTCCTTTACTCTCTGGGGCCAACGTCCTGACTTTC
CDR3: CASSGGPLLSGANVLTF

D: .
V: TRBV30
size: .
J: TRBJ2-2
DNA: TGTGCCTGGAGAGGAGTGAACACCGGGGAGCTGTTTTTT
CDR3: CAWRGVNTGELFF

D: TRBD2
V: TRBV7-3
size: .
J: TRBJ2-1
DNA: TGTGCCAGCAGCACCACGGGACTAGCGGGAGGGCCGGTCAATGAGCAGTTCTTC
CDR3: CASSTTGLAGGPVNEQFF

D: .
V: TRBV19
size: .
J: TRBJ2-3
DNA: TGTGCCAGTATGTTCAAGGGGGACACAGATACGCAGTATTTT
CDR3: CASMFKGDTDTQYF

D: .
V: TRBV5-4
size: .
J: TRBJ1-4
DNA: TGTGCCAGCAGCTTCGAACTATCTGCAACTAATGAAAAACTGTTTTTT
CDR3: CASSFELSATNEKLFF

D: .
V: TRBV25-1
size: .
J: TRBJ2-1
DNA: TGTGCCAGCAGTGCCCGCTCCTACAATGAGCAGTTCTTC
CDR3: CASSARSYNEQFF

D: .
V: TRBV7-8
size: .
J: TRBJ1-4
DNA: TGTGCCAGCAGCTTAGCGGCGGCGGTTCTCGGAGCAACTAATGAAAAACTGTTTTTT
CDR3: CASSLAAAVLGATNEKLFF

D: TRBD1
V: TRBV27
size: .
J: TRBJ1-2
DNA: TGTGCCAGCCGACAGGGGGGACAGGGGTATGGCTACACCTTC
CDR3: CASRQGGQGYGYTF

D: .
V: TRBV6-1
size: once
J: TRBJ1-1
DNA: TGTGCCAGCAGTGAAGAGTCTATGAACACTGAAGCTTTCTTT
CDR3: CASSEESMNTEAFF

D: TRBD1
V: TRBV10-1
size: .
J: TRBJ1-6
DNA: TGCGCCAGCAGAGGGCCGGGACAGGGGGAATATAATTCACCCCTCCACTTT
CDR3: CASRGPGQGEYNSPLHF

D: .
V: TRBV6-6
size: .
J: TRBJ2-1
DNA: TGTGCCAGCAGTTATATCTACCCCAATGAGCAGTTCTTC
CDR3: CASSYIYPNEQFF

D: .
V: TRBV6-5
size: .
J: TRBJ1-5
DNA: TGTGCCAGCAGTTGGACAGATAGCAATCAGCCCCAGCATTTT
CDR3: CASSWTDSNQPQHF

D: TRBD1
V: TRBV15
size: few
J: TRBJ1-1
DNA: TGTGCCACCAGCAGCCGACCGGGACAGAGGGCAGCTTTCTTT
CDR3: CATSSRPGQRAAFF

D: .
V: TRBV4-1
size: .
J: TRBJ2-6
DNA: TGCGCCAGCAGCCGGCAGTCCGGGGCCAACGTCCTGACTTTC
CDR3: CASSRQSGANVLTF

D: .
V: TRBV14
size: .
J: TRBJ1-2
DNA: TGTGCCAGCAGCCGGGCGGGCGGAGGAGGAGGTGGCTACACCTTC
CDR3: CASSRAGGGGGGYTF

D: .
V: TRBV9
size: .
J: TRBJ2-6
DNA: TGTGCCAGCAGCGTAGCTGGCCGGGCCAACGTCCTGACTTTC
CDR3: CASSVAGRANVLTF

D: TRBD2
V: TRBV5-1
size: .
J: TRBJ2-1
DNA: TGCGCCAGCAGCTTGGAAGGACTAGCGGGGGAGGATGAGCAGTTCTTC
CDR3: CASSLEGLAGEDEQFF

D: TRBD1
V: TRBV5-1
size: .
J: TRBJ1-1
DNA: TGCGCCAGCAGCTTCAGGGGGCTTAGGGACACTGAAGCTTTCTTT
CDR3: CASSFRGLRDTEAFF

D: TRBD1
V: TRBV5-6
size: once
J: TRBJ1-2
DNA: TGTGCCAGCAGATCAACTGGACAGGGCTATGGCTACACCTTC
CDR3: CASRSTGQGYGYTF

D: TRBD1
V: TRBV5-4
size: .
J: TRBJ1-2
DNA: TGTGCCAGCAGCTTGTCGGGACAGGGTATCTATGGCTACACCTTC
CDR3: CASSLSGQGIYGYTF

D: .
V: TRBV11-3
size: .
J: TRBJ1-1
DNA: TGTGCCAGCGGGACTCATGGAGACACTGAAGCTTTCTTT
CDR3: CASGTHGDTEAFF

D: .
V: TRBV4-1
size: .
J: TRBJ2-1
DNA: TGCGCCAGCAGCCAAGATTCCCGTGAGCAGTTCTTC
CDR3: CASSQDSREQFF

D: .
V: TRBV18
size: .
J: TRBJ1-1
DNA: TGTGCCAGCTCACCTCAGGGCTCGAACACTGAAGCTTTCTTT
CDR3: CASSPQGSNTEAFF

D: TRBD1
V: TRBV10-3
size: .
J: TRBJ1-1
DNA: TGTGCCATCATTGCCGGACAGGGGGTAACTGAAGCTTTCTTT
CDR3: CAIIAGQGVTEAFF

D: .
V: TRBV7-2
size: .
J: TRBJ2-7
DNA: TGTGCCAGCAGCTTAGGGGGCGCTTCCTACGAGCAGTACTTC
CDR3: CASSLGGASYEQYF

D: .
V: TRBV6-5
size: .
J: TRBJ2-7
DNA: TGTGCCAGCAGTAATCTAGAGGGCTCCTACGAGCAGTACTTC
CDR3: CASSNLEGSYEQYF

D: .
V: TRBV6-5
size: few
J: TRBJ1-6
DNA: TGTGCCAGCAGTTACGGACAGAGCTCCTATAATTCACCCCTCCACTTT
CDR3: CASSYGQSSYNSPLHF

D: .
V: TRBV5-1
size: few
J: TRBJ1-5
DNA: TGCGCCAGCAGCGTGAGCCGGGCGCAGGGGCAGCCCCAGCATTTT
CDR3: CASSVSRAQGQPQHF

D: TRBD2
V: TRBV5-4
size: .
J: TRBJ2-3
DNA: TGTGCCAGCAGCTCTGGGAGGGCTAGCGGGGGGTCCACAGATACGCAGTATTTT
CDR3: CASSSGRASGGSTDTQYF

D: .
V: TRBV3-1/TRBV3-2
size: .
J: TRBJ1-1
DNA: TGTGCCAGCCACGGGGTACAGGGAAGAAGTGAAGCTTTCTTT
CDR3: CASHGVQGRSEAFF

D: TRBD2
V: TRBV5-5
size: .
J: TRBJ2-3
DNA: TGTGCCAGCAGCTTATTAGCGGGGGGCGGGGATACGCAGTATTTT
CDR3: CASSLLAGGGDTQYF

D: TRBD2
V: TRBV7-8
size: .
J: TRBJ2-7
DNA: TGTGCCAGCAGCCGTACCGGGACTAGCGGGACCTACGAGCAGTACTTC
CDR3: CASSRTGTSGTYEQYF

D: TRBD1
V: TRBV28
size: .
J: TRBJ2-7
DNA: TGTGCCAGCAGGGCCGGGACAGGGGGCCGCGAGCAGTACTTC
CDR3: CASRAGTGGREQYF

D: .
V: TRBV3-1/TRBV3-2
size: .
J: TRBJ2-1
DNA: TGTGCCAGCAGCCAAGAAACTAGTATCAATGAGCAGTTCTTC
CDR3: CASSQETSINEQFF

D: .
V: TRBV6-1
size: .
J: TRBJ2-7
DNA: TGTGCCAGCAGTGAACCGGGGGTCTCCTACGAGCAGTACTTC
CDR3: CASSEPGVSYEQYF

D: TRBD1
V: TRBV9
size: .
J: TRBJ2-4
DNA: TGTGCCAGCAGCGTAGAGAAGTTGGCAGGGGGTTATTTAGCCAAAAACATTCAGTACTTC
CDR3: CASSVEKLAGGYLAKNIQYF

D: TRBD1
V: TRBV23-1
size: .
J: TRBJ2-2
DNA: TGCGCCAGCAGTCAATCGGACAGGTTCAACACCGGGGAGCTGTTTTTT
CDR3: CASSQSDRFNTGELFF

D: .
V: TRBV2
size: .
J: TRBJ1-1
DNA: TGTGCCAGCAGTGATAGGGGGTTGGACACTGAAGCTTTCTTT
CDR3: CASSDRGLDTEAFF

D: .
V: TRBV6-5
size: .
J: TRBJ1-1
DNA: TGTGCCAGCAGCGGACTTGCTTTCTTT
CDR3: CASSGLAFF

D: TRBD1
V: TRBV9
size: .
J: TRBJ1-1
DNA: TGTGCCAGCAGCGCCTACAGGGGGTATACTGAAGCTTTCTTT
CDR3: CASSAYRGYTEAFF

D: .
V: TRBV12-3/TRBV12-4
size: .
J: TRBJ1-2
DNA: TGTGCCAGCAGGAGGGGGTCTGATGGCTACACCTTC
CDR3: CASRRGSDGYTF

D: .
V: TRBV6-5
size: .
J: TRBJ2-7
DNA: TGTGCCAGCAGTTACTCAGCGGGTGGAACCTACGAGCAGTACTTC
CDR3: CASSYSAGGTYEQYF

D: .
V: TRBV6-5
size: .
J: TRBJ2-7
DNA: TGTGCCAGCAGGCGGACACCGGTCGGAGAGCAGTACTTC
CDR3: CASRRTPVGEQYF

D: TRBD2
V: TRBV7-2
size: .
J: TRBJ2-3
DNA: TGTGCCAGCAGCGCAATACTAGCGGGAGAGGCAGATACGCAGTATTTT
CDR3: CASSAILAGEADTQYF

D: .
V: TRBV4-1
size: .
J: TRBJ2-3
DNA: TGCGCCAGCAGCCAAACCGGGAGCACAGATACGCAGTATTTT
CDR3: CASSQTGSTDTQYF

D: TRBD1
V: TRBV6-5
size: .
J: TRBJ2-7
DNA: TGTGCCAGCAGTTACCGGACAGGGGACTCCTACGAGCAGTACTTC
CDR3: CASSYRTGDSYEQYF

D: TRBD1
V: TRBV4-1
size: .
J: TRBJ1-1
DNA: TGCGCCAGCAGCCAAGATAGTGTTGACAGGGGAACTGAAGCTTTCTTT
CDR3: CASSQDSVDRGTEAFF

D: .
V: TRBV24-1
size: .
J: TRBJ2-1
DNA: TGTGCCACCAGTGACGGAACAGGTAGCTCCTACAATGAGCAGTTCTTC
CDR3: CATSDGTGSSYNEQFF

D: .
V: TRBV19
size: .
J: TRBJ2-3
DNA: TGTGCCAGTAGTGTGGGCGGCGGGTGGACAGATACGCAGTATTTT
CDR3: CASSVGGGWTDTQYF

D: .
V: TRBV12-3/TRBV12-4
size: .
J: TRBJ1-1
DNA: TGTGCCAGCAGTTTCAGCAGGGATACTGAAGCTTTCTTT
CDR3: CASSFSRDTEAFF

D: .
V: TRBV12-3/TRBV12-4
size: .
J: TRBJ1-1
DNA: TGTGCCAGCAGCCAAACAGTAACCGAAGCTTTCTTT
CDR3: CASSQTVTEAFF

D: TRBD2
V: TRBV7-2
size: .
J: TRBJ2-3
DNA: TGTGCCAGCAGCTCAGGACTAGGGAGCACAGATACGCAGTATTTT
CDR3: CASSSGLGSTDTQYF

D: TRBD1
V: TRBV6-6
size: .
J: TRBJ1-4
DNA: TGTGCCAGCAGTTCGCCGGGGACAGGAAATGAAAAACTGTTTTTT
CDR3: CASSSPGTGNEKLFF

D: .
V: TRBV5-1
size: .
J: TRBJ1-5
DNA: TGCGCCAGCAGAGCAGGGAACAATCAGCCCCAGCATTTT
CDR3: CASRAGNNQPQHF

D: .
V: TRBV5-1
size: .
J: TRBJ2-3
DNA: TGCGCCAGCCATAAGACATCCACCTCCACAGATACGCAGTATTTT
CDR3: CASHKTSTSTDTQYF

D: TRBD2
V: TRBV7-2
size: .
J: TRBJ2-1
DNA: TGTGCCAGCGCCCTGCAAGAGCGGGGGGGCAGAAATGAGCAGTTCTTC
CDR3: CASALQERGGRNEQFF

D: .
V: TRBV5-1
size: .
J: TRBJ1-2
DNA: TGCGCCAGCAGCGGGGGGGAACGCTATGGCTACACCTTC
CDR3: CASSGGERYGYTF